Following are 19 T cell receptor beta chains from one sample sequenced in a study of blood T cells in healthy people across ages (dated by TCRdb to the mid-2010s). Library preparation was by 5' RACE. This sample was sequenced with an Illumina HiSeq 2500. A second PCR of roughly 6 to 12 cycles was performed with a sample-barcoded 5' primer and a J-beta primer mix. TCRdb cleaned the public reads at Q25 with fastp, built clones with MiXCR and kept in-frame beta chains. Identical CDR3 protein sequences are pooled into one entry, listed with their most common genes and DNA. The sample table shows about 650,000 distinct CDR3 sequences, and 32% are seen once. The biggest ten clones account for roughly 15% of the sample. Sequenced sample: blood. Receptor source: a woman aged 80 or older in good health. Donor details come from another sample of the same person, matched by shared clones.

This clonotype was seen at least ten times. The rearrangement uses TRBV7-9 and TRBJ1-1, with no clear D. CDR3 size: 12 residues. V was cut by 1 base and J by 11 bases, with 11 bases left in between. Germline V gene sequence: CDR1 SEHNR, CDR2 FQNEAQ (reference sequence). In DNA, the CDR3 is TGTGCCAGCAGCTTAGAGAGTTTGGTCGCTTTCTTT. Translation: CASSLESLVAFF. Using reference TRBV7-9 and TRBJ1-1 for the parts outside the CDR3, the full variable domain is DTGVSQNPRHKITKRGQNVTFRCDPISEHNRLYWYRQTLGQGPEFLTYFQNEAQLEKSRLLSDRFSAERPKGSFSTLEIQRTEQGDSAMYLCASSLESLVAFFGQGTRLTVV.

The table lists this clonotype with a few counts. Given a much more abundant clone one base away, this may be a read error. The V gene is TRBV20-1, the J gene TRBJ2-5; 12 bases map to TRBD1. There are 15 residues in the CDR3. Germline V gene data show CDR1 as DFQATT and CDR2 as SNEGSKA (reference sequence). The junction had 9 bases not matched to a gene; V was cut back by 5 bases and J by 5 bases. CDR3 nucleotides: TGCAGTGCTCCGGGACAGGGGGCTAGGCGGGAGACCCAGTACTTC. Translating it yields CSAPGQGARRETQYF.

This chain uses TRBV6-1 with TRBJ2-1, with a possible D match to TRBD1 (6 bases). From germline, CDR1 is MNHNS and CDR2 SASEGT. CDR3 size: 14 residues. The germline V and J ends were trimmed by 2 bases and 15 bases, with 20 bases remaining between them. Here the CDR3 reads CASSEPRRGSRRFF. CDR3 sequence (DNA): TGTGCCAGCAGTGAACCTCGCAGGGGATCACGGCGGTTCTTC.

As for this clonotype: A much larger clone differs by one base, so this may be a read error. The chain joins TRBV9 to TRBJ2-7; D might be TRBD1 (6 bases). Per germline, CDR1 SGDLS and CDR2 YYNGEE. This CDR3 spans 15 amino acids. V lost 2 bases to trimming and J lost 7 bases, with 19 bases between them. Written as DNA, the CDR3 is TGTGCCAGCAGCGTTGAGGGCCAGGGGCGTGGGGAGCAGTACTTC. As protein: CASSVEGQGRGEQYF.

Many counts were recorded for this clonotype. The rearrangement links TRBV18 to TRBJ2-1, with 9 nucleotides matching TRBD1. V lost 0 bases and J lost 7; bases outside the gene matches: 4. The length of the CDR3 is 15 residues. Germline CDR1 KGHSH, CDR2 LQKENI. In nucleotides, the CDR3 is TGTGCCAGCTCACCACCAAACAGGGGGCGAAATGAGCAGTTCTTC. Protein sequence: CASSPPNRGRNEQFF.

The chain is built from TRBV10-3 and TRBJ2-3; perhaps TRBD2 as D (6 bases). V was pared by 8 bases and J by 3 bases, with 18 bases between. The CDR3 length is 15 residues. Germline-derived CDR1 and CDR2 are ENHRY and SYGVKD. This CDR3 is CAIGGGTGRTDTQYF. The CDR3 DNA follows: TGTGCCATCGGTGGGGGGACGGGGCGAACAGATACGCAGTATTTT.

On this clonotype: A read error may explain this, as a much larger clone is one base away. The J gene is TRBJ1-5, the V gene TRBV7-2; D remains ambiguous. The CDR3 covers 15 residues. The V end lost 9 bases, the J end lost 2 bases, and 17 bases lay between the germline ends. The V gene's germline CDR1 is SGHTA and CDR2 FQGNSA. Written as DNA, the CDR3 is TGTGCCAGAAGCCATGATCCTCGCGGCAATCAGCCCCAGCATTTT. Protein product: CARSHDPRGNQPQHF.

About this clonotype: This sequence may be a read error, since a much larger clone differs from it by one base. The DNA of the CDR3 is TGCAGTGCTAGGGACAGGGGGCCGGCTCAGCCCCAGCATTTT. Its protein product is CSARDRGPAQPQHF. This sequence joins TRBV20-1 and TRBJ1-5; TRBD1 matches at 11 bases. CDR1 and CDR2 from the germline V gene are DFQATT and SNEGSKA (reference sequence). Trimming removed 3 bases from V and 6 bases from J; junction bases left unmatched: 4. The CDR3 loop spans 14 amino acids.

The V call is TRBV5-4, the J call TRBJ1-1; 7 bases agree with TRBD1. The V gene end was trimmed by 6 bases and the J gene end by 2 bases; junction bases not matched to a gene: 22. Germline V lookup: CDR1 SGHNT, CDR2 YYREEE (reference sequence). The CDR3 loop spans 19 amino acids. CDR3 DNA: TGTGCCAGCAAACCTAGTCCAGACAGGGCCAACCATAAAAACACTGAAGCTTTCTTT. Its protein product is CASKPSPDRANHKNTEAFF.

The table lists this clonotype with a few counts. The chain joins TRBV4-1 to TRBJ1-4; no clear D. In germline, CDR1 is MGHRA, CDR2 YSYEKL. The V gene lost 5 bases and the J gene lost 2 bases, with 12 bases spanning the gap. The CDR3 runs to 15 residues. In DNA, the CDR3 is TGCGCCAGCAGCTCCCTGAGAGGGACTAATGAAAAACTGTTTTTT. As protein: CASSSLRGTNEKLFF.

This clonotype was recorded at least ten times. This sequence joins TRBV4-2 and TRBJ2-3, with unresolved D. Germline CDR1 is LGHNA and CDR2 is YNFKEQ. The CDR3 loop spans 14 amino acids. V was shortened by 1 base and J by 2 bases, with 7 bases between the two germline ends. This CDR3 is CASSQGVATDTQYF. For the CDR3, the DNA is TGTGCCAGCAGCCAAGGGGTGGCCACAGATACGCAGTATTTT.

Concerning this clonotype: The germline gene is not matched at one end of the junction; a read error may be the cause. CDR3 loop: CTSSVGSVNQPQHF. CDR3 bases: TGTACCAGCAGCGTGGGCTCGGTCAATCAGCCCCAGCATTTT. V gene TRBV7-9 combines with J gene TRBJ1-5; D unresolved. CDR3 length: 14 amino acids. From germline, CDR1 is SEHNR and CDR2 FQNEAQ (reference sequence). The full variable domain, with the rest looked up from reference TRBV7-9 and TRBJ1-5, is DTGVSQNPRHKITKRGQNVTFRCDPISEHNRLYWYRQTLGQGPEFLTYFQNEAQLEKSRLLSDRFSAERPKGSFSTLEIQRTEQGDSAMYLCTSSVGSVNQPQHFGDGTRLSIL.

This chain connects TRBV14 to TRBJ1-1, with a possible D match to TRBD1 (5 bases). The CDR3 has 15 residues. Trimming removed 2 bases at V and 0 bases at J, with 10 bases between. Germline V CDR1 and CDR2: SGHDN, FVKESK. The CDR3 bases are TGTGCCAGCAGCCAAAGAGGGGCGCTGAACACTGAAGCTTTCTTT. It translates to CASSQRGALNTEAFF. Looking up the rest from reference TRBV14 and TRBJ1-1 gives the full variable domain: EAGVTQFPSHSVIEKGQTVTLRCDPISGHDNLYWYRRVMGKEIKFLLHFVKESKQDESGMPNNRFLAERTGGTYSTLKVQPAELEDSGVYFCASSQRGALNTEAFFGQGTRLTVV.

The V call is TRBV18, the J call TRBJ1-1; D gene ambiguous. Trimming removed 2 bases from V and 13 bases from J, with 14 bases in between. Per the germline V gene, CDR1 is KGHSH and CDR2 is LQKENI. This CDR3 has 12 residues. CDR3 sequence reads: CASSPGGSSDFF. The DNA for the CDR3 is TGTGCCAGCTCACCAGGAGGGTCATCAGATTTCTTT.

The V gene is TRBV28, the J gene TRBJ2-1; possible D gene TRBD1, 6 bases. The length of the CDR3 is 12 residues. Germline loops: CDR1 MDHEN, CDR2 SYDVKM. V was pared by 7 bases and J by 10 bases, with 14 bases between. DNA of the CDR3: TGTGCCAGCAAGGTGGGGGCAAGAGAGCAGTTCTTC. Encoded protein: CASKVGAREQFF.

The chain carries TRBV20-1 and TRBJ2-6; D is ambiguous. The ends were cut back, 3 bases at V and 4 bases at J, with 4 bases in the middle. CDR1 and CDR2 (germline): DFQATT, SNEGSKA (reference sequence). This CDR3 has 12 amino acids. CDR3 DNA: TGCAGTGCTAGTGAGGGGGCCAACGTCCTGACTTTC. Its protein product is CSASEGANVLTF.

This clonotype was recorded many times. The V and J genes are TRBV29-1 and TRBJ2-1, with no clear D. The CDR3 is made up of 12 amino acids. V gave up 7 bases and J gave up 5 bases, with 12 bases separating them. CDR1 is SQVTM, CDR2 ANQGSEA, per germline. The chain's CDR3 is CSASEYNNEQFF. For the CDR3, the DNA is TGCAGCGCCTCCGAATACAACAATGAGCAGTTCTTC.

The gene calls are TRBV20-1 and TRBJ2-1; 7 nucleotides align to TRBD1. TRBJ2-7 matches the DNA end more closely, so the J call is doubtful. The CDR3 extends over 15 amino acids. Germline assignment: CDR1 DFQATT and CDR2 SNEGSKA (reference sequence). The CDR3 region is CSARPRTGLAYEQYF. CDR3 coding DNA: TGCAGTGCTAGACCCCGGACAGGACTTGCGTACGAGCAGTACTTC.

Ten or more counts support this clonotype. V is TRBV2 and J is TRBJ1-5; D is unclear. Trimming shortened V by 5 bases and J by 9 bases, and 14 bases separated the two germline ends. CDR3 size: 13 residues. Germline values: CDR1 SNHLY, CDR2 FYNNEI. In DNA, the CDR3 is TGTGCCAGCAGTCCCGGGAGGTTTGCGCCCCAGCATTTT. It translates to CASSPGRFAPQHF. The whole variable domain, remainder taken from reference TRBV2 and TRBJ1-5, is EPEVTQTPSHQVTQMGQEVILRCVPISNHLYFYWYRQILGQKVEFLVSFYNNEISEKSEIFDDQFSVERPDGSNFTLKIRSTKLEDSAMYFCASSPGRFAPQHFGDGTRLSIL.